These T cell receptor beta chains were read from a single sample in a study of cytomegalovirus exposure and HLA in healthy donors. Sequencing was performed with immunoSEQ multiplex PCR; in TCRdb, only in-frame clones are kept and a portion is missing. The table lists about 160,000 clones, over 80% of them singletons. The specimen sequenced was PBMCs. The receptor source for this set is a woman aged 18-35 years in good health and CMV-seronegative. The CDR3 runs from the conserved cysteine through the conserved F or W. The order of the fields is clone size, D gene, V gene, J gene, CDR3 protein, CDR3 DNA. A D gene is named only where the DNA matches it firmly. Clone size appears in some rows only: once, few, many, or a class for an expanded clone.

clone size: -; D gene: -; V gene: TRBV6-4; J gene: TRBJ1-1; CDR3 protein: CASSESRDTEAFF; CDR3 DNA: TGTGCCAGCAGTGAGTCCAGGGACACTGAAGCTTTCTTT
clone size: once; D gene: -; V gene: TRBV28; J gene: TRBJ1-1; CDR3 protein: CASSRADTEAFF; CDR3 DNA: TGTGCCAGCAGCAGGGCCGACACTGAAGCTTTCTTT
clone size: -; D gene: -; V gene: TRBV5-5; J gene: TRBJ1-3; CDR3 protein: CASSLGGNYGNTIYF; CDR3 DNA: TGTGCCAGCAGCTTGGGAGGAAACTATGGAAACACCATATATTTT
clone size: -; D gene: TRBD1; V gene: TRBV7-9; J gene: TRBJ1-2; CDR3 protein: CASSSSTGLRGYTF; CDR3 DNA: TGTGCCAGCAGCTCATCGACAGGGCTCCGTGGCTACACCTTC
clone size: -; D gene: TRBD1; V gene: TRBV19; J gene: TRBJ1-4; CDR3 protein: CASSAVGQGGNEKLFF; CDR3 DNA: TGTGCCAGTAGTGCCGTTGGACAGGGAGGGAATGAAAAACTGTTTTTT
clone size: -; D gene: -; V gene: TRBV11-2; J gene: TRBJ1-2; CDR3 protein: CATQGSLYYGYTF; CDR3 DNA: TGTGCCACCCAGGGATCCCTTTACTATGGCTACACCTTC
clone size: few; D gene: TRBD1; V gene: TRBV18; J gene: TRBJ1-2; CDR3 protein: CASSPLTRTGANVRYGYTF; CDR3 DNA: TGTGCCAGCTCCCCCCTGACGCGGACAGGGGCCAATGTTCGCTATGGCTACACCTTC
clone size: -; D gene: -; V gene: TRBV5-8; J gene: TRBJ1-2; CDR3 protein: CASSWPRGGTYGYTF; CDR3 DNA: TGTGCCAGCAGCTGGCCTCGGGGGGGAACCTATGGCTACACCTTC
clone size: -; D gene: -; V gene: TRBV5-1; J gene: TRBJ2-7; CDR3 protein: CASSLGGGSYEQYF; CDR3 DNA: TGCGCCAGCAGCTTGGGGGGTGGGAGCTACGAGCAGTACTTC
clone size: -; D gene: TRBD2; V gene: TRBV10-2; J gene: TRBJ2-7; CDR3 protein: CARERGCSYEQYF; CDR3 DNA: TGCGCCAGAGAGCGGGGGTGCTCCTACGAGCAGTACTTC
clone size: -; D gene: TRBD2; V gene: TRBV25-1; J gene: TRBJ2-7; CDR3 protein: CASSEGTSGGFSYEQYF; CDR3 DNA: TGTGCCAGCAGTGAAGGGACTAGCGGGGGGTTTTCCTACGAGCAGTACTTC
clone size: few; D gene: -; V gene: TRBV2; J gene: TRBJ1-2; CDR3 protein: CASSEEVQGNYGYTF; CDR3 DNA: TGTGCCAGCAGTGAAGAAGTGCAGGGAAACTATGGCTACACCTTC
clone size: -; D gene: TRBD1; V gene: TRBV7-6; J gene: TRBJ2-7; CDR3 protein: CASSLKGQIYEQYF; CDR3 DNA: TGTGCCAGCAGCTTAAAGGGACAGATCTACGAGCAGTACTTC
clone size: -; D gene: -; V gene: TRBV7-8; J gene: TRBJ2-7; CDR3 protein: CASSLTGLDSYEQYF; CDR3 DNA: TGTGCCAGCAGCTTAACCGGACTCGACTCCTACGAGCAGTACTTC
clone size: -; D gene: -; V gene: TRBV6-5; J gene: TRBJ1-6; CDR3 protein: CASSYGQIFNSPLHF; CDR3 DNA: TGTGCCAGCAGTTACGGCCAGATTTTTAATTCACCCCTCCACTTT
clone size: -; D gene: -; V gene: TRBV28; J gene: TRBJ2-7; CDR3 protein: CASSFVTGFPYEQYF; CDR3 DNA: TGTGCCAGCAGTTTCGTGACGGGGTTCCCCTACGAGCAGTACTTC
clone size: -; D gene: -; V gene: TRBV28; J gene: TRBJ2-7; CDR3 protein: CASSRQGYGSYEQYF; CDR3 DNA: TGTGCCAGCAGTCGTCAGGGTTATGGCTCCTACGAGCAGTACTTC
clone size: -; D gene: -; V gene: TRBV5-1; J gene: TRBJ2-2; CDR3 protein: CASSLDYRTGELFF; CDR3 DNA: TGCGCCAGCAGCTTGGATTATAGAACCGGGGAGCTGTTTTTT
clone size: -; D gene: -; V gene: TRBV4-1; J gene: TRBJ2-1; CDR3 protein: CASSQEGAGYSYNEQFF; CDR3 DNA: TGCGCCAGCAGCCAAGAAGGTGCAGGGTACTCCTACAATGAGCAGTTCTTC
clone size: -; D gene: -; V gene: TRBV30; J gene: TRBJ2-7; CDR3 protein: CACDQGPRYYEQYF; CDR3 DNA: TGTGCCTGCGATCAGGGGCCCCGCTACTACGAGCAGTACTTC
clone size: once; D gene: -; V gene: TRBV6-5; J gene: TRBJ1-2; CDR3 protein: CASSYDSSYGYTF; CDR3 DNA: TGTGCCAGCAGTTACGATAGTTCCTATGGCTACACCTTC
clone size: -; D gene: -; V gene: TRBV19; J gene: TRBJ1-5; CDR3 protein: CASSLRGTYSNQPQHF; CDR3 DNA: TGTGCCAGTAGTCTACGGGGAACCTATAGCAATCAGCCCCAGCATTTT
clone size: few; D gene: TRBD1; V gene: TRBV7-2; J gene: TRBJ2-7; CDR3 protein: CASSFRDRGSVEQYF; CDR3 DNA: TGTGCCAGCAGCTTCCGGGACAGGGGGTCAGTGGAGCAGTACTTC
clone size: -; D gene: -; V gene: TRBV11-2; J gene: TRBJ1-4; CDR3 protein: CASSLDSRVEKLFF; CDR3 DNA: TGTGCCAGCAGCTTAGATTCCCGGGTTGAAAAACTGTTTTTT
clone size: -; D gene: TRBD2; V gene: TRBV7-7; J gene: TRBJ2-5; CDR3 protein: CASSPGLAGGQETQYF; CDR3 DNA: TGTGCCAGCAGCCCCGGACTAGCGGGGGGCCAAGAGACCCAGTACTTC
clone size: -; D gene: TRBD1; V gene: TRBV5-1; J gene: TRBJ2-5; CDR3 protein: CASSLGQTGGQETQYF; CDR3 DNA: TGCGCCAGCAGCTTGGGGCAAACAGGGGGACAAGAGACCCAGTACTTC